This T cell receptor (beta chain) came from a study of T cells after yellow fever vaccination. Study-wide results and limits: Reappearance after the booster was seen for most primary-vaccination clones, at around 95% CD4 and 75% to 90% CD8. Though weaker, the secondary response peaked faster, on day 5 versus 15. Abundant clonotypes from the bulk population could have been carried over as contaminants into FACS-sorted repertoires.

Germline lookup yields CDR1 DFQATT and CDR2 SNEGSKA (reference sequence). V shed 3 bases and J 6 bases; nucleotides not matched to a gene: 8. The CDR3 length is 14 residues. TCRdb processed the 5' RACE reads anew with MiXCR; each CDR3 protein has one entry. The sample records 250,000 to 300,000 distinct CDR3 sequences, 5.2% being singletons. A note on this clonotype: Its specificity is unknown.

This clonotype was obtained from a young man who received the YFV17D yellow fever vaccine. Sequences were derived from CD4+ T cells sorted from PBMCs, sampled on the day of the yellow fever booster vaccination. The V and J genes are TRBV20-1 and TRBJ2-3; 8 bases are shared with TRBD1. CDR3 bases: TGCAGTGCTAGGGGCAGGGGGCGATTGGATACGCAGTATTTT. It specifies CSARGRGRLDTQYF.